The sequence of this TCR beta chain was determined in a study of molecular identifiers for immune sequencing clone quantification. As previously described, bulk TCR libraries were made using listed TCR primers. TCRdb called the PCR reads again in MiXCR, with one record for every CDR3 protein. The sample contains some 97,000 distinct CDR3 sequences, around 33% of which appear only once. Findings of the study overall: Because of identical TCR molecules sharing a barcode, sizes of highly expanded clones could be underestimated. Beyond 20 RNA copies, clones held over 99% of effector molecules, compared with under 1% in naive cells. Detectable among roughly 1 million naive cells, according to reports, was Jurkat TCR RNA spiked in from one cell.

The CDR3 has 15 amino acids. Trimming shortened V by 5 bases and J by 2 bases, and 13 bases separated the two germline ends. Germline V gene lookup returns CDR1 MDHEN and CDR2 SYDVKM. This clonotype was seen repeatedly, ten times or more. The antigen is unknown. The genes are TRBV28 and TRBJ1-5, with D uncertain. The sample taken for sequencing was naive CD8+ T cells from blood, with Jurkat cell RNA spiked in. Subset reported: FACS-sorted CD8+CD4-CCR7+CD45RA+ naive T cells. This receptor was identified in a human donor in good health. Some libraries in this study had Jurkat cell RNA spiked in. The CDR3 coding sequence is TGTGCCAGCAGTCCCCTCCTTATGGGCAATCAGCCCCAGCATTTT. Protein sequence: CASSPLLMGNQPQHF.